These T cell receptor beta chains were read from a single sample in a study of early T cells in non-severe SARS-CoV-2 infection. TCRdb redid the calling of the 5' RACE reads with MiXCR, one entry per CDR3 protein. The sample has tens of thousands of distinct CDR3 sequences, less than 10% seen once; the top ten hold roughly 5.5%. The specimen was whole blood, collected at baseline. The receptors here all came from an adult who was a healthcare worker with PCR-confirmed SARS-CoV-2 infection or an uninfected control (not recorded which). The CDR3 runs from the conserved cysteine through the conserved F or W. Fields, in order: D gene, J gene, clone size, V gene, CDR3 DNA, CDR3 protein. A D gene is named only where the DNA matches it firmly. Not all rows give a size; the values are once, few, many and, for expanded clones, a class.

D gene: -; J gene: TRBJ1-2; clone size: few; V gene: TRBV20-1; CDR3 DNA: TGCAGTGCTAAGACCTATGGCTACACCTTC; CDR3 protein: CSAKTYGYTF
D gene: -; J gene: TRBJ1-2; clone size: many; V gene: TRBV7-9; CDR3 DNA: TGTGCCAGCAGCTTTTATTTACAGAGGGGAGGCCATGGCTACACCTTC; CDR3 protein: CASSFYLQRGGHGYTF
D gene: -; J gene: TRBJ2-3; clone size: few; V gene: TRBV5-6; CDR3 DNA: TGTGCCAGCAGCGAGATGGGACGAACAGACACAGATACGCAGTATTTT; CDR3 protein: CASSEMGRTDTDTQYF
D gene: -; J gene: TRBJ2-3; clone size: -; V gene: TRBV27; CDR3 DNA: TGTGCCAGCCGGTTCTCCACAGATACGCAGTATTTT; CDR3 protein: CASRFSTDTQYF
D gene: -; J gene: TRBJ1-1; clone size: few; V gene: TRBV2; CDR3 DNA: TGTGCCAGCAGAGACGACGTGAACACTGAAGCTTTCTTT; CDR3 protein: CASRDDVNTEAFF
D gene: -; J gene: TRBJ2-1; clone size: few; V gene: TRBV2; CDR3 DNA: TGTGCCAGCAGGCCAACTTTCAATGAGCAGTTCTTC; CDR3 protein: CASRPTFNEQFF
D gene: -; J gene: TRBJ1-1; clone size: few; V gene: TRBV9; CDR3 DNA: TGTGCCAGCAGCGTATCGGCGAACACTGAAGCTTTCTTT; CDR3 protein: CASSVSANTEAFF
D gene: TRBD1; J gene: TRBJ2-7; clone size: few; V gene: TRBV9; CDR3 DNA: TGTGCCAGCAGCCGGGACAGGGGCACTTCCTACGAGCAGTACTTC; CDR3 protein: CASSRDRGTSYEQYF
D gene: -; J gene: TRBJ2-7; clone size: -; V gene: TRBV5-1; CDR3 DNA: TGCGCCAGCAGCCCGTCGTCGGGTTGGGAGCAGTACTTC; CDR3 protein: CASSPSSGWEQYF
D gene: TRBD2; J gene: TRBJ2-7; clone size: many; V gene: TRBV28; CDR3 DNA: TGTGCCAGCAGTCCTAGCGGGAGTTTGCACGAGCAGTACTTC; CDR3 protein: CASSPSGSLHEQYF
D gene: -; J gene: TRBJ2-7; clone size: -; V gene: TRBV11-2; CDR3 DNA: TGTGCCAGCAGATTAAGGCTGGGTGTCCACGAGCAGTACTTC; CDR3 protein: CASRLRLGVHEQYF
D gene: TRBD1; J gene: TRBJ2-7; clone size: many; V gene: TRBV7-2; CDR3 DNA: TGTGCCAGCAGCTTCGGGGACAGGTCCTACGAGCAGTACTTC; CDR3 protein: CASSFGDRSYEQYF
D gene: TRBD2; J gene: TRBJ2-3; clone size: -; V gene: TRBV7-3; CDR3 DNA: TGTGCCAGCAGCCTAGGAGCGGGAGGGCTGGATACGCAGTATTTT; CDR3 protein: CASSLGAGGLDTQYF
D gene: TRBD1; J gene: TRBJ1-1; clone size: few; V gene: TRBV28; CDR3 DNA: TGTGCCAGCAGTACGGCCGGGACAGGGATTTCCGAAGCTTTCTTT; CDR3 protein: CASSTAGTGISEAFF
D gene: TRBD2; J gene: TRBJ2-3; clone size: many; V gene: TRBV20-1; CDR3 DNA: TGCAGTGCTAGTCTGCGGGAGGGAGTCGCAGATACGCAGTATTTT; CDR3 protein: CSASLREGVADTQYF
D gene: TRBD2; J gene: TRBJ2-1; clone size: few; V gene: TRBV2; CDR3 DNA: TGTGCCAGCAGTGACGGGAGGGCCCCCAATGAGCAGTTCTTC; CDR3 protein: CASSDGRAPNEQFF
D gene: -; J gene: TRBJ2-3; clone size: few; V gene: TRBV5-1; CDR3 DNA: TGCGCCAGCAGCCTCGACAGACCATCATCCATTACGCAGTATTTT; CDR3 protein: CASSLDRPSSITQYF
D gene: -; J gene: TRBJ2-1; clone size: many; V gene: TRBV7-8; CDR3 DNA: TGTGCCAGCAGCTTAGGGACACAGAGATACAATGAGCAGTTCTTC; CDR3 protein: CASSLGTQRYNEQFF
D gene: -; J gene: TRBJ2-2; clone size: few; V gene: TRBV7-3; CDR3 DNA: TGTGCCAGCAGCTTAGGCGGGCAGGGGAGGACCGGGGAGCTGTTTTTT; CDR3 protein: CASSLGGQGRTGELFF
D gene: -; J gene: TRBJ1-2; clone size: few; V gene: TRBV27; CDR3 DNA: TGTGCCAGCAGTTTTACCTCTAACTATGGCTACACCTTC; CDR3 protein: CASSFTSNYGYTF
D gene: -; J gene: TRBJ2-7; clone size: -; V gene: TRBV29-1; CDR3 DNA: TGCAGCGTGGACGGCCCTTCGGGGCGGGAGCAGTACTTC; CDR3 protein: CSVDGPSGREQYF
D gene: -; J gene: TRBJ2-3; clone size: few; V gene: TRBV7-6; CDR3 DNA: TGTGCCAGCAGCATACTAGAACGAAGCACAGATACGCAGTATTTT; CDR3 protein: CASSILERSTDTQYF
D gene: TRBD1; J gene: TRBJ1-5; clone size: few; V gene: TRBV18; CDR3 DNA: TGTGCCAGCTCCCCCGGGACAGGGAATATTCAGCCCCAGCATTTT; CDR3 protein: CASSPGTGNIQPQHF
D gene: -; J gene: TRBJ2-3; clone size: few; V gene: TRBV19; CDR3 DNA: TGTGCCAGTACCTCTCGCGGGGACACAGATACGCAGTATTTT; CDR3 protein: CASTSRGDTDTQYF
D gene: -; J gene: TRBJ1-4; clone size: few; V gene: TRBV10-2; CDR3 DNA: TGCGCCAGCAGAGCAGGGGCAACTAATGAAAAACTGTTTTTT; CDR3 protein: CASRAGATNEKLFF
D gene: -; J gene: TRBJ1-1; clone size: -; V gene: TRBV18; CDR3 DNA: TGTGCCAGCTCACCATTCAGGGGTGAAAACACTGAAGCTTTCTTT; CDR3 protein: CASSPFRGENTEAFF
D gene: -; J gene: TRBJ1-1; clone size: few; V gene: TRBV5-1; CDR3 DNA: TGCGCCAGCAAGGGGCAGAACACTGAAGCTTTCTTT; CDR3 protein: CASKGQNTEAFF
D gene: TRBD1; J gene: TRBJ1-1; clone size: many; V gene: TRBV18; CDR3 DNA: TGTGCCAGCTCACCACCCTCCAGGGGGCCCACTGAAGCTTTCTTT; CDR3 protein: CASSPPSRGPTEAFF
D gene: -; J gene: TRBJ1-6; clone size: few; V gene: TRBV12-3/TRBV12-4; CDR3 DNA: TGTGCCAGCAGCAGAGACGGAGTCGGGAATTCACCCCTCCACTTT; CDR3 protein: CASSRDGVGNSPLHF
D gene: -; J gene: TRBJ2-1; clone size: -; V gene: TRBV10-3; CDR3 DNA: TGTGCCATCAGTGACTCGACGGGAAGCTCCTACAATGAGCAGTTCTTC; CDR3 protein: CAISDSTGSSYNEQFF
D gene: -; J gene: TRBJ2-1; clone size: many; V gene: TRBV11-2; CDR3 DNA: TGTGCCAGCAGTCTCGGGGGTGAGCAGTTCTTC; CDR3 protein: CASSLGGEQFF
D gene: TRBD1; J gene: TRBJ1-2; clone size: many; V gene: TRBV18; CDR3 DNA: TGTGCCAGCTCACCCACCATAACAGGGGACTATGGCTACACCTTC; CDR3 protein: CASSPTITGDYGYTF
D gene: -; J gene: TRBJ1-4; clone size: -; V gene: TRBV5-1; CDR3 DNA: TGCGCCAGCAGCTCGACGGCGGCAGGGAATGAAAAACTGTTTTTT; CDR3 protein: CASSSTAAGNEKLFF
D gene: TRBD2; J gene: TRBJ2-3; clone size: -; V gene: TRBV20-1; CDR3 DNA: TGCAGTGCTAGAGGTAGCGGGAGAGAGCCAGATACGCAGTATTTT; CDR3 protein: CSARGSGREPDTQYF
D gene: TRBD1; J gene: TRBJ2-5; clone size: few; V gene: TRBV11-2; CDR3 DNA: TGTGCCAGCAGCGATGCACCGGGACAGGAACGGCCCCAGTACTTC; CDR3 protein: CASSDAPGQERPQYF
D gene: TRBD2; J gene: TRBJ2-1; clone size: -; V gene: TRBV10-1; CDR3 DNA: TGCGCCAGCAGCCAGGGACTAGCGGGAGTATTCCCCGGCTCCTACAATGAGCAGTTCTTC; CDR3 protein: CASSQGLAGVFPGSYNEQFF
D gene: TRBD2; J gene: TRBJ2-1; clone size: few; V gene: TRBV7-8; CDR3 DNA: TGTGCCAGCAGCTCCCAAACTAGCGGGGCGTACAATGAGCAGTTCTTC; CDR3 protein: CASSSQTSGAYNEQFF
D gene: TRBD1; J gene: TRBJ2-1; clone size: few; V gene: TRBV18; CDR3 DNA: TGTGCCAGCTCACTGGGGACAGACTCCTACAATGAGCAGTTCTTC; CDR3 protein: CASSLGTDSYNEQFF
D gene: TRBD2; J gene: TRBJ2-5; clone size: few; V gene: TRBV6-1; CDR3 DNA: TGTGCCACCGAGCGGGAGCGACGAGAGACCCAGTACTTC; CDR3 protein: CATERERRETQYF
D gene: -; J gene: TRBJ1-4; clone size: -; V gene: TRBV30; CDR3 DNA: TGTGCCTGGAGTGTAGCGCAGGTCTCTGAAAAACTGTTTTTT; CDR3 protein: CAWSVAQVSEKLFF
D gene: -; J gene: TRBJ2-1; clone size: -; V gene: TRBV9; CDR3 DNA: TGTGCCAGCAGTGCCACTCTCCCAGGGTTTGGGGAGCAGTTCTTC; CDR3 protein: CASSATLPGFGEQFF